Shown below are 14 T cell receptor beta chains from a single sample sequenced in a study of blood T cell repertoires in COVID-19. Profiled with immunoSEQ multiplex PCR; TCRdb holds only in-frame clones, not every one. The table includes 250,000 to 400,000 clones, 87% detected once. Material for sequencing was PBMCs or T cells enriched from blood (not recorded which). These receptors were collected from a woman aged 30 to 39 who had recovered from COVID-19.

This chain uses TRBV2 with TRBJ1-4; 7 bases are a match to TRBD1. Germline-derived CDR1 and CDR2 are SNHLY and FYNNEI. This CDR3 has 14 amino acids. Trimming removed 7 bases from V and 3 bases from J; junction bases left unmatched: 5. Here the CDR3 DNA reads TGTGCCAGCACCGCAGGGACAGCTAATGAAAAACTGTTTTTT. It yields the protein CASTAGTANEKLFF. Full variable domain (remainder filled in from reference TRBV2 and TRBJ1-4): EPEVTQTPSHQVTQMGQEVILRCVPISNHLYFYWYRQILGQKVEFLVSFYNNEISEKSEIFDDQFSVERPDGSNFTLKIRSTKLEDSAMYFCASTAGTANEKLFFGSGTQLSVL.

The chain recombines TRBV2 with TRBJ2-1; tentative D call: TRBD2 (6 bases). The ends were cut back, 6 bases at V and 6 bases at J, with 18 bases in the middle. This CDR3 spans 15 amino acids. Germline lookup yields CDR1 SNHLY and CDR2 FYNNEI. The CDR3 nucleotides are TGTGCCAGCAGCTCCGACGGACTACCGCTCAATGAGCAGTTCTTC. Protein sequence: CASSSDGLPLNEQFF. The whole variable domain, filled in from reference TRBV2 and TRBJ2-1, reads EPEVTQTPSHQVTQMGQEVILRCVPISNHLYFYWYRQILGQKVEFLVSFYNNEISEKSEIFDDQFSVERPDGSNFTLKIRSTKLEDSAMYFCASSSDGLPLNEQFFGPGTRLTVL.

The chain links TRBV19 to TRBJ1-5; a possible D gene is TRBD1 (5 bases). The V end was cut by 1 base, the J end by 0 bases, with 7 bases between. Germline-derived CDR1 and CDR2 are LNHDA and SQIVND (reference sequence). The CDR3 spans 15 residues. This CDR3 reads CASSIGQGSNQPQHF. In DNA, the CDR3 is TGTGCCAGTAGTATAGGGCAGGGTAGCAATCAGCCCCAGCATTTT. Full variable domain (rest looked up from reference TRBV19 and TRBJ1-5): DGGITQSPKYLFRKEGQNVTLSCEQNLNHDAMYWYRQDPGQGLRLIYYSQIVNDFQKGDIAEGYSVSREKKESFPLTVTSAQKNPTAFYLCASSIGQGSNQPQHFGDGTRLSIL.

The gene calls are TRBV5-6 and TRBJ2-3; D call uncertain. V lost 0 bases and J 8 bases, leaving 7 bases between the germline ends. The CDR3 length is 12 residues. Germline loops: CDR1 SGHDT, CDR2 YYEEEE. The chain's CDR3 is CASSLERGTQYF. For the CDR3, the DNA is TGTGCCAGCAGCTTGGAGAGAGGTACGCAGTATTTT.

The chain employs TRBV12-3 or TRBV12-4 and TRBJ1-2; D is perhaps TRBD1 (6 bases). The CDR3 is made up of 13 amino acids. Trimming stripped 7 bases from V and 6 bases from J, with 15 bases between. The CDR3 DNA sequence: TGTGCCAGCACTCTGGGGGGGGCCCATGGCTACACCTTC. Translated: CASTLGGAHGYTF.

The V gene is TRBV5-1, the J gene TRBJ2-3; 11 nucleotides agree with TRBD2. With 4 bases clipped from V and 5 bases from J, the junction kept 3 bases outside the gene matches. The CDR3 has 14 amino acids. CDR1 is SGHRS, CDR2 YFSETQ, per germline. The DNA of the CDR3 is TGCGCCAGCAGCCTTGGGACTAGCGGAGATACGCAGTATTTT. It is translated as CASSLGTSGDTQYF.

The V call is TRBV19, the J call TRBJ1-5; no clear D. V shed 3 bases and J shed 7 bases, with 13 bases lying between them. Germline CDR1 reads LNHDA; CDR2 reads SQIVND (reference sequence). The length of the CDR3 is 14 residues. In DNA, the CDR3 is TGTGCCAGTAGTATTGATCGTAGGAGCCAGCCCCAGCATTTT. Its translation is CASSIDRRSQPQHF.

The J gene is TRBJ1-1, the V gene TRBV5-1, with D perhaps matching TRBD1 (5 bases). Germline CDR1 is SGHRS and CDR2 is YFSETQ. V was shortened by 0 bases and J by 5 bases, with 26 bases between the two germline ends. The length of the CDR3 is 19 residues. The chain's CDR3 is CASSLDVGRVGSRKTEAFF. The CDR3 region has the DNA TGCGCCAGCAGCTTGGATGTGGGCAGGGTAGGTAGTAGGAAAACTGAAGCTTTCTTT.

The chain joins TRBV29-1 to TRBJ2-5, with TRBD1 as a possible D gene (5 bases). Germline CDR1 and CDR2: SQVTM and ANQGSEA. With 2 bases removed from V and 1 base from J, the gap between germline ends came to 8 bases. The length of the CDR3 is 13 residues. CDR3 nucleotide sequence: TGCAGCGTTGAATCGACAGTCCAAGAGACCCAGTACTTC. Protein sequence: CSVESTVQETQYF.

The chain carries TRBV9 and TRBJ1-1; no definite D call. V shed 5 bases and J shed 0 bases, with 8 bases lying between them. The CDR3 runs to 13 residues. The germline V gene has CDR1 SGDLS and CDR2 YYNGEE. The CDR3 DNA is TGTGCCAGCAGTGCCGAGATGAACACTGAAGCTTTCTTT. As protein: CASSAEMNTEAFF.

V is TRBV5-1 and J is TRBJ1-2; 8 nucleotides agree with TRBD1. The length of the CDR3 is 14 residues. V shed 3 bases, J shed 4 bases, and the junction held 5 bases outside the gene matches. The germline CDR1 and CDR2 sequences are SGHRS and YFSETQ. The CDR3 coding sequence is TGCGCCAGCAGCTCGGGACAGGTCATCTATGGCTACACCTTC. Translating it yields CASSSGQVIYGYTF.

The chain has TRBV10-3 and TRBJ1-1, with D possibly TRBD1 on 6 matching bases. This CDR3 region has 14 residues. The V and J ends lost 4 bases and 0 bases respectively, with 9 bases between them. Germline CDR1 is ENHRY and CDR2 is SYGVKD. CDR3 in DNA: TGTGCCATCAGTGTCGCAGGGGTGAACACTGAAGCTTTCTTT. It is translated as CAISVAGVNTEAFF.

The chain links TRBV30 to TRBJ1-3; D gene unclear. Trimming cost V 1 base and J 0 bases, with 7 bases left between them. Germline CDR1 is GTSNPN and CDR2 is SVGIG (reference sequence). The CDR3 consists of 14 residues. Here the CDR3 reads CAWSGSPSGNTIYF. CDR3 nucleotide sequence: TGTGCCTGGAGTGGTAGTCCCTCTGGAAACACCATATATTTT.

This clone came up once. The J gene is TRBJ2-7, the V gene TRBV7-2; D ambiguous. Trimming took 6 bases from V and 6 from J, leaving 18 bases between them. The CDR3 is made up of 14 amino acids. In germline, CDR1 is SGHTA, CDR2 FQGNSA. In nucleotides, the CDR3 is TGTGCCAGCAGATCGAGTGCGCGCTCTCTCGAGCAGTACTTC. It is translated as CASRSSARSLEQYF. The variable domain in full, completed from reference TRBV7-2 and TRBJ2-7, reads GAGVSQSPSNKVTEKGKDVELRCDPISGHTALYWYRQSLGQGLEFLIYFQGNSAPDKSGLPSDRFSAERTGGSVSTLTIQRTQQEDSAVYLCASRSSARSLEQYFGPGTRLTVT.